This T cell receptor (beta chain) was obtained from a study of T cells after yellow fever vaccination. General observations from the study: Re-detected after boosting: most primary clones, 96% of CD4 and 80% to 90% of CD8. High-abundance clonotypes from the bulk population could contaminate FACS-sorted repertoires. A faster peak, day 5 versus 15, was reached by the weaker secondary response. Of the clonotypes, a small share occurred in both CD4 and CD8 compartments.

V lost 5 bases and J lost 9; bases outside the gene matches: 3. Germline CDR1 reads SNHLY; CDR2 reads FYNNEI. The CDR3 is 12 residues long. Comment on this clonotype: The antigen is not known.

TCRdb reprocessed the 5' RACE reads via MiXCR and lists one record per CDR3 protein. The sample has fewer than 500,000 distinct CDR3 sequences, around a sixth seen once. The rearrangement joins TRBV2 to TRBJ2-1, with 8 bases aligning to TRBD1. The receptor was isolated from a man aged 18-30 years who received the YFV17D yellow fever vaccine. The material sequenced was PBMCs, taken before the yellow fever booster vaccination. CDR3 region: CASSQGASEQFF. The CDR3 region has the DNA TGTGCCAGCAGTCAGGGGGCTAGTGAGCAGTTCTTC.